The next 28 T cell receptor beta chains were all read from a single sample in a study of blood T cell repertoires in COVID-19. Generated by immunoSEQ multiplex PCR, the TCRdb table keeps only in-frame clones and is missing some. The profile covers fewer than 500,000 clones, with 80% to 90% appearing a single time and 1% to 1.3% taken by the ten largest. The sample comprised PBMCs or T cells enriched from blood (not recorded which). The receptor set was obtained from a man aged 25-40 years who had recovered from COVID-19.

J is TRBJ2-1 and V is TRBV6-5; D possibly corresponds to TRBD1 (6 bases). CDR1 and CDR2 from the germline V gene are MNHEY and SVGAGI. CDR3 length: 15 residues. V lost 5 bases, J lost 4 bases, and 15 bases lay in between. The CDR3 DNA reads TGTGCCAGCAGTCACCGGGACATATTTTACAATGAGCAGTTCTTC. The encoded protein is CASSHRDIFYNEQFF.

The rearrangement uses TRBV2 and TRBJ1-3; no firm D call. V gave up 6 bases and J gave up 0 bases, with 12 bases separating them. This CDR3 has 15 residues. CDR1 and CDR2 (germline): SNHLY, FYNNEI. The CDR3, as DNA: TGTGCCAGCAGGACGGAGGCCCTCTCTGGAAACACCATATATTTT. This codes for CASRTEALSGNTIYF.

This CDR3 is CASSLGAPSTGELFF. The DNA for the CDR3 is TGTGCCAGCAGCTTGGGGGCACCGAGCACCGGGGAGCTGTTTTTT. J is TRBJ2-2 and V is TRBV5-4; D is uncertain. Per germline, CDR1 SGHNT and CDR2 YYREEE (reference sequence). The CDR3 is 15 amino acids. V was cut by 0 bases and J by 4 bases, with 10 bases left in between.

The CDR3 here is CASSQEMSGGLYNSPLHF. CDR3 DNA: TGTGCCAGCAGCCAAGAGATGTCAGGGGGCCTATATAATTCACCCCTCCACTTT. The chain has TRBV3-1 (or the pseudogene TRBV3-2) and TRBJ1-6; 8 bases match TRBD1. CDR1 is LGHDT and CDR2 is YNNKEL in the germline V gene (reference sequence). The CDR3 runs 18 residues. V dropped 0 bases and J dropped 4; count of bases not matched to a gene: 8.

The chain is built from TRBV10-3 and TRBJ2-2; 8 nucleotides match TRBD1. Germline trimming cut 11 bases from V and 4 bases from J; bases unmatched to any gene: 6. Germline values: CDR1 ENHRY, CDR2 SYGVKD. The CDR3 is made up of 13 amino acids. The CDR3 nucleotides read TGTGCCTCCCAGGGGGCAGGCACCGGGGAGCTGTTTTTT. It specifies CASQGAGTGELFF.

The chain uses TRBV28 and TRBJ2-3, with D tentatively TRBD2 (5 bases). The CDR3 has 15 amino acids. Germline V gene sequence: CDR1 MDHEN, CDR2 SYDVKM. V was trimmed by 2 bases and J by 0 bases, leaving 9 bases between them. This CDR3 reads CASSLAGGSTDTQYF. As DNA, the CDR3 is TGTGCCAGCAGTTTAGCGGGCGGGAGCACAGATACGCAGTATTTT.

This chain uses TRBV7-2 with TRBJ1-5, with 9 bases identical to TRBD1. The CDR3 runs to 15 residues. J was trimmed by 5 bases and V by 4 bases; bases with no gene match: 6. Per the germline V gene, CDR1 is SGHTA and CDR2 is FQGNSA. The CDR3: CASSSPGTGHQPQHF. The DNA of the CDR3 is TGTGCCAGCAGCTCTCCCGGGACAGGGCATCAGCCCCAGCATTTT.

This clone appeared a single time. The chain combines TRBV3-1 (or the pseudogene TRBV3-2) with TRBJ2-7; 9 nucleotides match TRBD2. The CDR3 runs to 18 residues. CDR1 LGHDT and CDR2 YNNKEL come from the germline V gene (reference sequence). Losses at the gene ends were 1 base for V and 3 bases for J; bases not matched to a gene: 13. DNA of the CDR3: TGTGCCAGCAGCCAAGGTATCCCCAGCGGGGGGAACCGCTACGAGCAGTACTTC. Amino acid sequence: CASSQGIPSGGNRYEQYF.

This chain joins TRBV11-1 and TRBJ2-2; 7 bases line up with TRBD2. The germline gives CDR1 SGHAT, CDR2 FQDESV (reference sequence). Trimming removed 5 bases from V and 5 bases from J; junction bases left unmatched: 2. The CDR3 length is 13 residues. This chain's CDR3 is CASSLGGTGELFF. The CDR3, as DNA: TGTGCCAGCAGCCTGGGGGGGACCGGGGAGCTGTTTTTT. The variable domain in full, with the rest retrieved from reference TRBV11-1 and TRBJ2-2, is EAEVAQSPRYKITEKSQAVAFWCDPISGHATLYWYRQILGQGPELLVQFQDESVVDDSQLPKDRFSAERLKGVDSTLKIQPAELGDSAMYLCASSLGGTGELFFGEGSRLTVL.

This clone was counted only a few times. The chain has TRBV28 and TRBJ1-1; TRBD1 matches at 8 bases. CDR1 MDHEN and CDR2 SYDVKM come from the germline V gene. CDR3 length: 14 residues. With V trimmed by 6 bases and J by 4 bases, 7 bases remained unmatched. The CDR3: CASRMDREGTEAFF. CDR3 nucleotides: TGTGCCAGCAGGATGGACAGGGAGGGCACTGAAGCTTTCTTT.

This chain uses TRBV5-1 with TRBJ2-7, with 8 bases fitting TRBD1. V trimming: 4 bases; J trimming: 3 bases; junction bases outside the gene matches: 12. Germline V gene data show CDR1 as SGHRS and CDR2 as YFSETQ. The CDR3 is 16 amino acids. CDR3 nucleotide sequence: TGCGCCAGCAGCCTCGCACCGACAGGGGCCCTCTACGAGCAGTACTTC. Amino acid sequence: CASSLAPTGALYEQYF.

As for this clone: This specimen includes other DNA sequences encoding the same CDR3. The rearrangement uses TRBV28 and TRBJ1-4; 8 bases are a match to TRBD1. The CDR3 runs 13 residues. V lost 2 bases and J lost 8; bases outside the gene matches: 1. The germline CDR1 and CDR2 sequences are MDHEN and SYDVKM. The CDR3 reads CASSLQGAEKLFF. In DNA, the CDR3 is TGTGCCAGCAGTTTACAGGGGGCCGAAAAACTGTTTTTT.

Notes on this clone: The identical CDR3 is also encoded by other nucleotide sequences in the sample. This chain links TRBV5-1 with TRBJ1-4; 8 bases are a match to TRBD1. This CDR3 is 14 amino acids long. CDR1 SGHRS and CDR2 YFSETQ come from the germline V gene. The junction had 6 bases not matched to a gene; V was cut back by 4 bases and J by 7 bases. The CDR3 DNA reads TGCGCCAGCAGCCCAGGACAGGGCGGTGAAAAACTGTTTTTT. It specifies CASSPGQGGEKLFF. Variable domain in full (rest from reference TRBV5-1 and TRBJ1-4): KAGVTQTPRYLIKTRGQQVTLSCSPISGHRSVSWYQQTPGQGLQFLFEYFSETQRNKGNFPGRFSGRQFSNSRSEMNVSTLELGDSALYLCASSPGQGGEKLFFGSGTQLSVL.

V is TRBV5-1 and J is TRBJ2-7, with D unclear. The CDR3 consists of 16 residues. CDR1 is SGHRS and CDR2 is YFSETQ in the germline V gene. Trimming removed 0 bases from V and 4 bases from J, with 17 bases in between. DNA of the CDR3: TGCGCCAGCAGCTTGGGAACGCAGAGAGGTGGATACGAGCAGTACTTC. This sequence encodes CASSLGTQRGGYEQYF.

The CDR3 reads CASSLIAGQGRPQHF. DNA for the CDR3: TGTGCCAGCAGTTTAATCGCCGGACAGGGGAGGCCCCAGCATTTT. The gene calls are TRBV28 and TRBJ1-5, with 9 bases matching TRBD1. CDR1 and CDR2 from the germline V gene are MDHEN and SYDVKM. V dropped 2 bases and J dropped 9; count of bases not matched to a gene: 8. The CDR3 spans 15 residues.

This clone appeared once. This chain uses TRBV7-7 with TRBJ2-5, with 15 nucleotides matching TRBD2. After removal of 5 bases from V and 5 bases from J, the junction contained 3 bases not matched to a gene. CDR3 length: 15 amino acids. Germline V gene lookup returns CDR1 SSHAT and CDR2 FNYEAQ (reference sequence). CDR3 bases: TGTGCCAGCAGCGCTGGGACTAGCGGGGGGGAGACCCAGTACTTC. Translating it yields CASSAGTSGGETQYF.

This chain connects TRBV6-5 to TRBJ1-3; D is uncertain. The CDR3 extends over 14 amino acids. Trimming removed 2 bases from V and 0 bases from J, with 5 bases in between. Germline V gene lookup returns CDR1 MNHEY and CDR2 SVGAGI. As DNA, the CDR3 is TGTGCCAGCAGTTACGTTCGCTCTGGAAACACCATATATTTT. Its translation: CASSYVRSGNTIYF.

J is TRBJ1-2 and V is TRBV27; TRBD1 aligns across 7 bases. V lost 8 bases, J lost 8 bases, and 8 bases stayed unmatched. The V gene's germline CDR1 is MNHEY and CDR2 SMNVEV (reference sequence). This CDR3 spans 12 amino acids. CDR3 in DNA: TGTGCCAGCGGACGCACAGGGGTCGGCTACACCTTC. It codes for CASGRTGVGYTF.

The chain recombines TRBV6-2 or TRBV6-3 with TRBJ2-7; 8 bases match TRBD2. Germline lookup yields CDR1 MNHEY and CDR2 SVGEGT. The trim removed 2 bases at V and 6 bases at J, leaving 3 bases unmatched. The CDR3 has 13 amino acids. Here the CDR3 DNA reads TGTGCCAGCAGTTACGAGGCGGGGGGCGAGCAGTACTTC. Protein: CASSYEAGGEQYF.

The genes are TRBV18 and TRBJ2-7; D perhaps matches TRBD2 (6 bases). CDR3 length: 16 amino acids. Trimming left V 6 bases short and J 4 bases short, with 22 bases between. Germline V gene data show CDR1 as KGHSH and CDR2 as LQKENI. CDR3: CASSPTDGRTPYEQYF. The CDR3, as DNA: TGTGCCAGCTCGCCCACAGACGGGAGAACCCCGTACGAGCAGTACTTC.

The chain links TRBV18 to TRBJ2-2, with TRBD2 matching 8 bases. This CDR3 region has 16 residues. V lost 0 bases to trimming and J lost 2 bases; unmatched junction nucleotides: 2. The germline gives CDR1 KGHSH, CDR2 LQKENI. The chain's CDR3 is CASSPPGLVNTGELFF. The DNA of the CDR3 is TGTGCCAGCTCACCACCGGGACTAGTAAACACCGGGGAGCTGTTTTTT.

This clone showed up just a few times. The genes are TRBV7-9 and TRBJ2-2; tentatively, D is TRBD1 (6 bases). Germline V gene lookup returns CDR1 SEHNR and CDR2 FQNEAQ (reference sequence). V lost 5 bases and J 2 bases, leaving 9 bases between the germline ends. The CDR3 consists of 14 residues. DNA of the CDR3: TGTGCCAGCAGCCCACAGGGAAACACCGGGGAGCTGTTTTTT. This sequence encodes CASSPQGNTGELFF.

This chain uses TRBV25-1 with TRBJ1-4; D is unclear. The CDR3 loop spans 12 amino acids. Between the trimmed V and J ends, which lost 4 bases and 8 bases, there was a span of 8 bases. Germline CDR1 and CDR2: MGHDK and SYGVNS. DNA for the CDR3: TGTGCCAGCAGTGGGGCGTACGAAAAACTGTTTTTT. Translation gives CASSGAYEKLFF.

The J gene is TRBJ1-2, the V gene TRBV7-9, with TRBD1 identical over 8 bases. This CDR3 is built from 16 residues. Looked up from germline, CDR1 is SEHNR and CDR2 is FQNEAQ (reference sequence). The ends lost 1 base at V and 2 bases at J; junction bases unmatched: 6. The CDR3 here is CASSLGTGSINYGYTF. The CDR3 DNA follows: TGTGCCAGCAGCTTAGGGACAGGGTCTATAAACTATGGCTACACCTTC.

As for this clone: Additional DNA sequences in this sample encode the identical CDR3. The rearrangement links TRBV10-3 to TRBJ2-3; possible D gene TRBD2, 7 bases. Germline V gene data show CDR1 as ENHRY and CDR2 as SYGVKD. V gave up 8 bases and J gave up 0 bases, with 12 bases separating them. The CDR3 totals 14 residues. For the CDR3, the DNA is TGTGCCATCCGGGGGGCGTTTAGCACAGATACGCAGTATTTT. Protein product: CAIRGAFSTDTQYF.

The CDR3 DNA reads TGTGCCAGCTCAGGGCAGGGGGCTAATGAAAAACTGTTTTTT. Its translation: CASSGQGANEKLFF. The J gene is TRBJ1-4, the V gene TRBV7-9, with 7 bases that match TRBD1. V was pared by 8 bases and J by 3 bases, with 6 bases of the junction left unmatched. The CDR3 has 14 residues. CDR1 SEHNR and CDR2 FQNEAQ come from the germline V gene (reference sequence).

The chain employs TRBV28 and TRBJ1-2, with D possibly being TRBD1 (6 bases). Per the germline V gene, CDR1 is MDHEN and CDR2 is SYDVKM. CDR3 size: 12 residues. Trimming took off 6 bases at V and 7 bases at J, with 12 bases between the two ends. CDR3 sequence: CASRSQGSGYTF. CDR3 nucleotide sequence: TGTGCCAGCAGGTCACAGGGTTCTGGCTACACCTTC.

J is TRBJ2-7 and V is TRBV28; TRBD1 matches at 8 bases. V gave up 5 bases and J gave up 0 bases; unmatched junction bases: 6. Germline CDR1 and CDR2: MDHEN and SYDVKM. The CDR3 runs to 15 residues. The CDR3 spells CASSKTGGSSYEQYF. CDR3 DNA sequence: TGTGCCAGCAGTAAAACAGGGGGGAGCTCCTACGAGCAGTACTTC.